This TCR beta chain was recovered during a study of CD8 T cells in Susac syndrome. The CDR3 runs 16 residues. Germline CDR1 reads LGHDT; CDR2 reads YNNKEL (reference sequence). V was pared by 4 bases and J by 5 bases, with 13 bases of the junction left unmatched. While CD8+ and CD4+ T cells were isolated negatively, TEMRA cells were enriched by FACS. Random hexamers were used to reverse transcribe about 0.5 to 1 ug of RNA. From the immunoSEQ multiplex PCR reads, TCRdb called clonotypes with MiXCR, one entry per CDR3 protein. The sample has some 76,000 distinct CDR3 sequences; 91% are singletons. Input material: CD8+ T cells from PBMCs. This sequence originates from a human donor with multiple sclerosis. The chain is built from TRBV3-1 and TRBJ1-2, with TRBD1 identical over 7 bases. In DNA, the CDR3 is TGTGCCAGCAGCCGAACCCGAGACAGGGCTCTGTATGGCTACACCTTC. This sequence encodes CASSRTRDRALYGYTF.